This T cell receptor (beta chain) was found in a study of T cell responses to AZD1222 COVID-19 vaccine. Remarks on this clone: Antigen: not known.

Germline lookup yields CDR1 SEHNR and CDR2 FQNEAQ (reference sequence). Trimming pared 5 bases from V and 4 bases from J, leaving 17 bases between. The CDR3 covers 15 residues. The table came from immunoSEQ multiplex PCR; TCRdb's copy has only in-frame clones and leaves some out. The data contain 250,000 to 300,000 clones, approximately 94% of them singletons. Overall study results and limits: Within unmutated variant regions lay the reported targets of nearly half of spike-specific TCRs. Repertoire sampling happened only post peak T cell response.

Specimen: peripheral blood, collected 28 days after the second AZD1222 dose. This clonotype was obtained from an adult who received the AZD1222 COVID-19 vaccine. V is TRBV7-9 and J is TRBJ1-1; tentative D call: TRBD1 (6 bases). The CDR3 nucleotides read TGTGCCAGCAGCCCCGTTTCAAGGGGGAGCACTGAAGCTTTCTTT. This translates into CASSPVSRGSTEAFF.